The rows below give T cell receptor beta chains drawn from one sample of a study of T cell responses to AZD1222 COVID-19 vaccine. Assay used: immunoSEQ multiplex PCR; TCRdb lists only in-frame clones, some missing. The repertoire holds about 190,000 clones, 90% to 95% seen once, with roughly 8.4% in the top ten. The sequenced sample was peripheral blood, obtained on day 0 of AZD1222 vaccination. These TCRs come from an adult in good health. CDR3s include the opening cysteine and the closing phenylalanine or tryptophan. Fields, in order: V gene, J gene, D gene, clone size, CDR3 protein, CDR3 DNA. A D gene is named only where the DNA matches it firmly. A row's size may be missing; if present it is once, few, many or a size class.

V gene: TRBV7-8; J gene: TRBJ1-4; D gene: TRBD1; clone size: .; CDR3 protein: CASSLGPDRGGEKLFF; CDR3 DNA: TGTGCCAGCAGCTTAGGTCCGGACAGGGGAGGTGAAAAACTGTTTTTT
V gene: TRBV18; J gene: TRBJ1-1; D gene: .; clone size: .; CDR3 protein: CASSIQGPQTEAFF; CDR3 DNA: TGTGCCAGCTCTATACAGGGACCGCAGACTGAAGCTTTCTTT
V gene: TRBV6-5; J gene: TRBJ1-2; D gene: TRBD1; clone size: .; CDR3 protein: CASSSGQGYGYTF; CDR3 DNA: TGTGCCAGCAGCTCCGGACAGGGCTATGGCTACACCTTC
V gene: TRBV27; J gene: TRBJ1-1; D gene: .; clone size: .; CDR3 protein: CASSLNRWLVNTEAFF; CDR3 DNA: TGTGCCAGCAGTTTAAACCGCTGGCTCGTGAACACTGAAGCTTTCTTT
V gene: TRBV24-1; J gene: TRBJ1-5; D gene: .; clone size: .; CDR3 protein: CATSNGSGPQHF; CDR3 DNA: TGTGCCACCAGTAATGGGTCAGGGCCCCAGCATTTT
V gene: TRBV2; J gene: TRBJ2-7; D gene: TRBD1; clone size: .; CDR3 protein: CASRDRVLNEQYF; CDR3 DNA: TGTGCCAGCCGGGACAGGGTTTTAAACGAGCAGTACTTC
V gene: TRBV30; J gene: TRBJ1-5; D gene: .; clone size: .; CDR3 protein: CAWSDQGNQPQHF; CDR3 DNA: TGTGCCTGGAGCGATCAGGGAAATCAGCCCCAGCATTTT
V gene: TRBV29-1; J gene: TRBJ1-4; D gene: TRBD1; clone size: .; CDR3 protein: CSVGDRLTKSEKLFF; CDR3 DNA: TGCAGCGTAGGGGACAGGCTAACTAAGAGTGAAAAACTGTTTTTT
V gene: TRBV14; J gene: TRBJ1-2; D gene: .; clone size: .; CDR3 protein: CASSQRGGYTF; CDR3 DNA: TGTGCCAGCAGTCAGAGGGGCGGCTACACCTTC
V gene: TRBV7-2; J gene: TRBJ2-1; D gene: TRBD2; clone size: .; CDR3 protein: CASSLRVAGGREQFF; CDR3 DNA: TGTGCCAGCAGCTTACGGGTAGCGGGAGGTCGGGAGCAGTTCTTC
V gene: TRBV5-1; J gene: TRBJ2-3; D gene: .; clone size: .; CDR3 protein: CASSLVRDRTDTQYF; CDR3 DNA: TGCGCCAGCAGCTTGGTCCGGGACCGCACAGATACGCAGTATTTT
V gene: TRBV9; J gene: TRBJ2-3; D gene: .; clone size: .; CDR3 protein: CASSVGARSYTDTQYF; CDR3 DNA: TGTGCCAGCAGCGTAGGGGCTAGGAGTTACACAGATACGCAGTATTTT
V gene: TRBV11-2; J gene: TRBJ2-5; D gene: .; clone size: .; CDR3 protein: CASSLRLARGQETQYF; CDR3 DNA: TGTGCCAGCAGCTTAAGGTTAGCGAGGGGGCAAGAGACCCAGTACTTC
V gene: TRBV5-1; J gene: TRBJ2-7; D gene: .; clone size: .; CDR3 protein: CASSISSLTRDEQYF; CDR3 DNA: TGCGCCAGCAGTATCTCTAGCTTAACGCGGGACGAGCAGTACTTC
V gene: TRBV5-1; J gene: TRBJ1-1; D gene: .; clone size: .; CDR3 protein: CASSLDRVAEAFF; CDR3 DNA: TGCGCCAGCAGCTTGGACCGGGTTGCTGAAGCTTTCTTT
V gene: TRBV7-2; J gene: TRBJ2-1; D gene: .; clone size: .; CDR3 protein: CASSLDSGPYNEQFF; CDR3 DNA: TGTGCCAGCAGCTTAGATTCCGGCCCTTACAATGAGCAGTTCTTC
V gene: TRBV30; J gene: TRBJ2-3; D gene: .; clone size: .; CDR3 protein: CAWSHYTDRSTDTQYF; CDR3 DNA: TGTGCCTGGAGTCATTACACCGACAGAAGCACAGATACGCAGTATTTT
V gene: TRBV28; J gene: TRBJ2-5; D gene: .; clone size: .; CDR3 protein: CASSIQGQETQYF; CDR3 DNA: TGTGCCAGCAGTATACAGGGTCAAGAGACCCAGTACTTC
V gene: TRBV19; J gene: TRBJ2-1; D gene: .; clone size: .; CDR3 protein: CASSMPAGGNEQFF; CDR3 DNA: TGTGCCAGTAGTATGCCAGCTGGGGGCAATGAGCAGTTCTTC
V gene: TRBV7-2; J gene: TRBJ1-4; D gene: TRBD1; clone size: .; CDR3 protein: CASSPRGQGASANEKLFF; CDR3 DNA: TGTGCCAGCAGCCCGAGGGGACAGGGGGCGTCGGCTAATGAAAAACTGTTTTTT
V gene: TRBV29-1; J gene: TRBJ2-1; D gene: TRBD2; clone size: .; CDR3 protein: CSGDPSGRANEQFF; CDR3 DNA: TGCAGCGGGGACCCTAGCGGGAGGGCCAATGAGCAGTTCTTC
V gene: TRBV29-1; J gene: TRBJ2-1; D gene: TRBD2; clone size: .; CDR3 protein: CSAATSGRVNEQFF; CDR3 DNA: TGCAGCGCTGCGACTAGCGGGAGGGTTAATGAGCAGTTCTTC
V gene: TRBV27; J gene: TRBJ1-5; D gene: .; clone size: .; CDR3 protein: CASSNTGAHQPQHF; CDR3 DNA: TGTGCCAGCAGTAATACGGGGGCCCATCAGCCCCAGCATTTT
V gene: TRBV6-4; J gene: TRBJ2-1; D gene: .; clone size: once; CDR3 protein: CASSEGRSTNEQFF; CDR3 DNA: TGTGCCAGCAGTGAGGGACGTAGCACCAATGAGCAGTTCTTC
V gene: TRBV10-3; J gene: TRBJ1-4; D gene: .; clone size: .; CDR3 protein: CAINEPTADREKLFF; CDR3 DNA: TGTGCCATCAACGAACCGACAGCTGATCGGGAAAAACTGTTTTTT
V gene: TRBV7-9; J gene: TRBJ2-1; D gene: TRBD1; clone size: .; CDR3 protein: CASSLTTQGDEQFF; CDR3 DNA: TGTGCCAGCAGCTTAACCACACAGGGGGATGAGCAGTTCTTC
V gene: TRBV3-1/TRBV3-2; J gene: TRBJ2-7; D gene: TRBD2; clone size: .; CDR3 protein: CASSHTARGTSGRGLEQYF; CDR3 DNA: TGTGCCAGCAGCCACACCGCCCGGGGGACTAGCGGGAGGGGCCTCGAGCAGTACTTC
V gene: TRBV5-1; J gene: TRBJ1-2; D gene: .; clone size: .; CDR3 protein: CASSLEGNYGYTF; CDR3 DNA: TGCGCCAGCAGCTTGGAAGGTAACTATGGCTACACCTTC
V gene: TRBV9; J gene: TRBJ1-2; D gene: TRBD1; clone size: .; CDR3 protein: CASSTSPGTGNRGYTF; CDR3 DNA: TGTGCCAGCAGCACCAGTCCCGGGACAGGGAATCGTGGCTACACCTTC
V gene: TRBV7-6; J gene: TRBJ1-1; D gene: .; clone size: .; CDR3 protein: CASSLGDRVAAFF; CDR3 DNA: TGTGCCAGCAGCTTAGGGGACCGAGTGGCCGCTTTCTTT
V gene: TRBV10-3; J gene: TRBJ2-2; D gene: .; clone size: .; CDR3 protein: CAISVVAGELFF; CDR3 DNA: TGTGCCATCAGTGTGGTAGCCGGGGAGCTGTTTTTT
V gene: TRBV27; J gene: TRBJ2-7; D gene: .; clone size: .; CDR3 protein: CASSFGAGSPLHEQYF; CDR3 DNA: TGTGCCAGCAGTTTTGGCGCCGGGTCTCCTTTGCACGAGCAGTACTTC
V gene: TRBV19; J gene: TRBJ1-6; D gene: .; clone size: few; CDR3 protein: CASSIRGNSPLHF; CDR3 DNA: TGTGCCAGTAGTATTCGCGGGAATTCACCCCTCCACTTT
V gene: TRBV20-1; J gene: TRBJ1-2; D gene: TRBD1; clone size: once; CDR3 protein: CSAGTGFGYTF; CDR3 DNA: TGCAGTGCCGGGACAGGGTTTGGCTACACCTTC
V gene: TRBV27; J gene: TRBJ1-3; D gene: .; clone size: .; CDR3 protein: CASSYRPFGPGNTIYF; CDR3 DNA: TGTGCCAGCAGTTACCGGCCTTTTGGGCCTGGAAACACCATATATTTT
V gene: TRBV9; J gene: TRBJ2-2; D gene: .; clone size: .; CDR3 protein: CASTSWVGGTGELFF; CDR3 DNA: TGTGCCAGCACCTCCTGGGTGGGGGGCACCGGGGAGCTGTTTTTT
V gene: TRBV4-2; J gene: TRBJ1-2; D gene: .; clone size: .; CDR3 protein: CASSQDTVSGYTF; CDR3 DNA: TGTGCCAGCAGCCAAGATACCGTCAGTGGCTACACCTTC
V gene: TRBV7-2; J gene: TRBJ2-1; D gene: .; clone size: .; CDR3 protein: CASSLATAIDEQFF; CDR3 DNA: TGTGCCAGCAGCTTAGCCACAGCAATCGATGAGCAGTTCTTC
V gene: TRBV27; J gene: TRBJ1-6; D gene: .; clone size: .; CDR3 protein: CASSLKGWDTSYSYNSPLHF; CDR3 DNA: TGTGCCAGCAGTTTAAAAGGGTGGGACACCTCCTACTCCTATAATTCACCCCTCCACTTT
V gene: TRBV27; J gene: TRBJ1-1; D gene: TRBD1; clone size: .; CDR3 protein: CASSLNRGTTEAFF; CDR3 DNA: TGTGCCAGCAGTTTAAACAGGGGGACCACTGAAGCTTTCTTT